This record looks at one TCR beta chain sequence and its context. Its antigen is currently unknown. Primers included in the PCR were 60 Vbeta and 13 Jbeta primers. Repertoires were generated with immunoSEQ multiplex PCR, while TCRdb's copy carries only in-frame clones and drops some. This table holds 100,000 to 150,000 clones, over 80% found once. The sample originates from a study of cytomegalovirus exposure and HLA in healthy donors. Healthy bone marrow donors made up the cohort. Study observations and caveats: Near-uniform donor sequencing depth was presumed by presence/absence analyses.

CDR3 length: 17 amino acids. Germline loops: CDR1 SGDLS, CDR2 YYNGEE. J was trimmed by 2 bases and V by 0 bases; bases with no gene match: 6. The chain combines TRBV9 with TRBJ2-7, with TRBD1 matching 12 bases. The TCR comes from a man aged 30-40 years in good health and CMV-seronegative. Sequencing input: PBMCs. The CDR3 loop is CASSVGGTGGLTYEQYF. The CDR3 coding sequence is TGTGCCAGCAGCGTAGGGGGGACAGGGGGCCTTACCTACGAGCAGTACTTC.